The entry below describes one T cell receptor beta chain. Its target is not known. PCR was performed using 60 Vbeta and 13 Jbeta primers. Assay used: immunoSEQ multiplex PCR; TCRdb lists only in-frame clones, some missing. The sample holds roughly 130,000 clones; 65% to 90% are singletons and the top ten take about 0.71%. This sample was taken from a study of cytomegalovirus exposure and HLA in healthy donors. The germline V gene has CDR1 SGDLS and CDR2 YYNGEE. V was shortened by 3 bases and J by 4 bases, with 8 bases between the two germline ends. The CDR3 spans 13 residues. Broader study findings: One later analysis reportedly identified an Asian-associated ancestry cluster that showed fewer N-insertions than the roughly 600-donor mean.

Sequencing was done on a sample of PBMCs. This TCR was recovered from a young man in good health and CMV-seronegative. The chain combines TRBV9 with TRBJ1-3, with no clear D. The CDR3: CASSEGGGNTIYF. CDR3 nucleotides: TGTGCCAGCAGCGAGGGCGGGGGAAACACCATATATTTT.